Presented here are 8 T cell receptor beta chains from one specimen sequenced in a study of CD8 T cells in ankylosing spondylitis. TCRdb redid the calling of the 5' RACE reads with MiXCR, one entry per CDR3 protein. The sample yields about 340,000 distinct CDR3 sequences, 20% to 25% seen once. The specimen sequenced was blood, either unsorted or a sorted T cell fraction (not recorded which). These receptors came from a male donor with ankylosing spondylitis or in good health (not recorded which).

In its sample, this clonotype was seen a few times. This chain joins TRBV25-1 and TRBJ2-1, with D hard to call. Per germline, CDR1 MGHDK and CDR2 SYGVNS. The CDR3 has 10 residues. The ends were cut back, 8 bases at V and 6 bases at J, with 5 bases in the middle. The CDR3 DNA reads as TGTGCCAGCTGCCGCAATGAGCAGTTCTTC. The encoded protein is CASCRNEQFF. The full variable domain, with the rest looked up from reference TRBV25-1 and TRBJ2-1, is EADIYQTPRYLVIGTGKKITLECSQTMGHDKMYWYQQDPGMELHLIHYSYGVNSTEKGDLSSESTVSRIRTEHFPLTLESARPSHTSQYLCASCRNEQFFGPGTRLTVL.

The chain combines TRBV20-1 with TRBJ2-7; 9 positions match TRBD2. CDR1 and CDR2 from the germline V gene are DFQATT and SNEGSKA (reference sequence). The length of the CDR3 is 15 residues. J gave up 3 bases and V 6 bases, and 12 bases lay outside the gene matches. The CDR3 loop is CSAPRGGGGVYEQYF. CDR3 nucleotides: TGCAGTGCCCCGAGAGGGGGCGGGGGGGTCTACGAGCAGTACTTC.

The rearrangement links TRBV19 to TRBJ2-7; TRBD1 matches at 8 bases. This CDR3 is built from 13 residues. Trimming cost V 5 bases and J 5 bases; bases outside gene matches: 5. CDR1 is LNHDA and CDR2 is SQIVND in the germline V gene (reference sequence). This chain's CDR3 is CASSGDRLDEQYF. CDR3 coding DNA: TGTGCCAGTAGTGGGGACAGGCTCGACGAGCAGTACTTC.

This clonotype was found a few times. The chain is built from TRBV27 and TRBJ2-1; D unclear. The ends were cut back, 2 bases at V and 7 bases at J, with 18 bases in the middle. Germline V gene lookup returns CDR1 MNHEY and CDR2 SMNVEV (reference sequence). This CDR3 contains 16 residues. In nucleotides, the CDR3 is TGTGCCAGCAGTTTAGATACGTCGGGTTTCTTGAATGAGCAGTTCTTC. Translating gives CASSLDTSGFLNEQFF.

This clonotype was detected a few times. This chain joins TRBV12-3 or TRBV12-4 and TRBJ2-5; 10 bases align to TRBD1. V shed 3 bases, J shed 2 bases, and the junction held 6 bases outside the gene matches. The CDR3 consists of 16 residues. This chain's CDR3 is CASSFGTGARQETQYF. CDR3 nucleotide sequence: TGTGCCAGCAGTTTTGGGACAGGGGCAAGACAAGAGACCCAGTACTTC.

J is TRBJ1-5 and V is TRBV23-1; D remains ambiguous. TRBV23-1 is assigned to the ORF class and has an uncertain function. The CDR3 sequence is 15 residues long. The V end lost 1 base, the J end lost 2 bases, and 9 bases lay between the germline ends. CDR3 nucleotides: TGCGCCAGCAGTCAATTGAGAGGCGGCAATCAGCCCCAGCATTTT. Translation: CASSQLRGGNQPQHF.

This clonotype was observed a few times. The chain couples TRBV6-4 to TRBJ2-3, with D hard to call. CDR3 length: 15 amino acids. Between the trimmed V and J ends, which lost 7 bases and 3 bases, there was a span of 17 bases. Germline V CDR1 and CDR2: MRHNA, SNTAGT. In DNA, the CDR3 is TGTGCCAGCATTCGACACACTCCCAGAACAGATACGCAGTATTTT. As protein: CASIRHTPRTDTQYF.

This clonotype occurred many times. The chain carries TRBV29-1 and TRBJ2-1; D is undetermined. CDR3 length equals 12 residues. Trimming shortened V by 3 bases and J by 4 bases, and 7 bases separated the two germline ends. Germline V lookup: CDR1 SQVTM, CDR2 ANQGSEA. CDR3 in DNA: TGCAGCGTTGAGGGCAGATACAATGAGCAGTTCTTC. This encodes CSVEGRYNEQFF.